This TCR beta chain was sequenced for a study of cytomegalovirus exposure and HLA in healthy donors. Study results and limitations: Productive rates of about 87% or about 30% were seen for most TCR beta V segments in an earlier analysis. Trimming of TCR beta V- and J-genes showed a link, identified in a later analysis, to a missense DCLRE1C variant.

The V gene's germline CDR1 is SGHDN and CDR2 FVKESK. V lost 4 bases to trimming and J lost 3 bases; unmatched junction nucleotides: 10. CDR3 length: 16 amino acids. PCR employed 60 Vbeta and 13 Jbeta primers. Libraries were prepared by immunoSEQ multiplex PCR; TCRdb keeps only in-frame clonotypes and omits some of them. The sample's table shows some 180,000 clones. Turning to this clone: What it binds is unknown.

The J gene is TRBJ2-5, the V gene TRBV14; 8 bases agree with TRBD1. The sequencing sample was made of PBMCs. The sequence came from a man aged 25 to 40 in good health and CMV-seronegative. CDR3 sequence (DNA): TGTGCCAGCAGCCTCCCTCCCGGGACAGGCAAAGAGACCCAGTACTTC. Protein product: CASSLPPGTGKETQYF.